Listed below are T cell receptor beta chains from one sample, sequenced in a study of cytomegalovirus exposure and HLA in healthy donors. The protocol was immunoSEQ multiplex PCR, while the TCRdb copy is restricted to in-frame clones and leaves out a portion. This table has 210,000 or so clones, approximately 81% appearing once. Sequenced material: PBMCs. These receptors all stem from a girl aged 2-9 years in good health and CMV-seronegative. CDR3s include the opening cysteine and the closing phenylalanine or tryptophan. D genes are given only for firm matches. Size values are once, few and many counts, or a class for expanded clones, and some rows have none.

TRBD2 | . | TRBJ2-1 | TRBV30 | TGTGCCTGGGTAGTAGCGGGATTCGGGGAGCAGTTCTTC | CAWVVAGFGEQFF
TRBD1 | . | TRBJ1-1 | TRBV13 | TGTGCCAGCAGCTGGACCGGGACAGGGAACACTGAAGCTTTCTTT | CASSWTGTGNTEAFF
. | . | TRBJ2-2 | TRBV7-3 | TGTGCCAGCAGCTTAACGGGCTCGAACACCGGGGAGCTGTTTTTT | CASSLTGSNTGELFF
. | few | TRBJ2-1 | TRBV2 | TGTGCCAGCAGTCCGTCTTACAATGAGCAGTTCTTC | CASSPSYNEQFF
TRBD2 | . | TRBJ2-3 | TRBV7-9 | TGTGCCAGCAGCGGCTGGGAAGCGGGGGGGAAGGTTGATACGCAGTATTTT | CASSGWEAGGKVDTQYF
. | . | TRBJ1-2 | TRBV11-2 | TGTGCCAGCAGCTTAGGCCGGGTCGCGGGGAGAGGCTACACCTTC | CASSLGRVAGRGYTF
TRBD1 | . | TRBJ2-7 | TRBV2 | TGTGCCAGCGGCCAGGACAGGGGGCGCGCCGAGCAGTACTTC | CASGQDRGRAEQYF
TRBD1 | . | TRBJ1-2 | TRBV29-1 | TGCAGCGCCAACAGGGGGCTCTATGGCTACACCTTC | CSANRGLYGYTF
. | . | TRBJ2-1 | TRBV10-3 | TGTGCCATCAGTGGTAGAGCGCATGGTGAGCAGTTCTTC | CAISGRAHGEQFF
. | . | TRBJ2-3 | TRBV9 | TGTGCCAGCAGCGTAGGCCCCAGGGTAGATACGCAGTATTTT | CASSVGPRVDTQYF
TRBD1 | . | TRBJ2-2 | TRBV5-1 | TGCGCCAGCAGCGCCCCTCTGGGGACAGGGGAAAGAAGGCCCGGGGAGCTGTTTTTT | CASSAPLGTGERRPGELFF
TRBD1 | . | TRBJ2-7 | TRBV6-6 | TGTGCCAGCAGTAAGGGGGCCTACGCCTACGAGCAGTACTTC | CASSKGAYAYEQYF
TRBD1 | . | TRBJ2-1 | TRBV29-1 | TGCAGCGTGGGAGACAGGGTCGAGCAGTTCTTC | CSVGDRVEQFF
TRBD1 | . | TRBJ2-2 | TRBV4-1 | TGCGCCAGCAGGGAGGCAGGGGGCGCAAGTGGCGGGGAGCTGTTTTTT | CASREAGGASGGELFF
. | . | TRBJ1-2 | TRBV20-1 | . | CSARFGRGTTF
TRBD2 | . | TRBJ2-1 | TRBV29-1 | TGCAGCGTAACCCGACTAGCGGGAGGCCTCATTTCCTACAATGAGCAGTTCTTC | CSVTRLAGGLISYNEQFF
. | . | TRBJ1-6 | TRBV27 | TGTGCCAGCAGTAGAACAGGGCAAACGAGCTCCTATAATTCACCCCTCCACTTT | CASSRTGQTSSYNSPLHF
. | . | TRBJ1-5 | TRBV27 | TGTGCCAGCAGCCAGGGACAAGGGAATCAGCCCCAGCATTTT | CASSQGQGNQPQHF
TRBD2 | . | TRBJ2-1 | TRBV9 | TGTGCCAGCAGCGCACCGGGACTAGCGGGGGGTCATGCCTACAATGAGCAGTTCTTC | CASSAPGLAGGHAYNEQFF
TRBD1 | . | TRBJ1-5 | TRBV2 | TGTGCCAGCAGTGACCCCCGGGACAGGGGAGTTCAGCCCCAGCATTTT | CASSDPRDRGVQPQHF
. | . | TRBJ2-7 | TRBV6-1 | TGTGCCAGCAGTGTCCCTAGGGGGGGGGTTCGGGGAGAGCAGTACTTC | CASSVPRGGVRGEQYF
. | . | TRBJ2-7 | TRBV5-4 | TGTGCCAGCAGCTTGGATTGGGGGCGAAACAACGAGCAGTACTTC | CASSLDWGRNNEQYF
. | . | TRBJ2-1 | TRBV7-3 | TGTGCCAGCAGCTTAATGCCGGGACTTCACAATGAGCAGTTCTTC | CASSLMPGLHNEQFF
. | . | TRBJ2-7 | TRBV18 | TGTGCCAGCTCACCACCGCGGGGTGAGCAGTACTTC | CASSPPRGEQYF
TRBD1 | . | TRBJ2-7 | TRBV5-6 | TGTGCCAGCAGCGTGAGGGACAGGGAATACGAGCAGTACTTC | CASSVRDREYEQYF
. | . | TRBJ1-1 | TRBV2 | TGTGCCAGCCCCTTCTTAGAGCCAAACACTGAAGCTTTCTTT | CASPFLEPNTEAFF
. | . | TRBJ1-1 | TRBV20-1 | TGCAGTGCTAGGGGGGGTGGGAAAGCTTTCTTT | CSARGGGKAFF
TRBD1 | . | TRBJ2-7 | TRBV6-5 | TGTGCCAGCAGTTACTCAGGGACAGGGAGGTACGAGCAGTACTTC | CASSYSGTGRYEQYF
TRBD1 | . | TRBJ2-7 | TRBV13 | TGTGCCAGCAGCACCCGGACAGGTCCCTACGAGCAGTACTTC | CASSTRTGPYEQYF
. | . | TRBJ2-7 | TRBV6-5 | TGTGCCAGCAGTTACTCGTCTTTGGCAGAGCAGTACTTC | CASSYSSLAEQYF
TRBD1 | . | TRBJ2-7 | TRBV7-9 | TGTGCCAGCAGCTTAATGGGACAGGGAAAGGGCTACGAGCAGTACTTC | CASSLMGQGKGYEQYF
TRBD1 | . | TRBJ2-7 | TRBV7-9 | TGTGCCAGCAGCCCCGGGACAGGGTCACCCTACGAGCAGTACTTC | CASSPGTGSPYEQYF
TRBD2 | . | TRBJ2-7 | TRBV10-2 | TGCGCCGCAAATAGGGGACTAGCGGGAGCAGTCTACGAGCAGTACTTC | CAANRGLAGAVYEQYF
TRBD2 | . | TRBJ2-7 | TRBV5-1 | TGCGCCAGCAGCCCCAATGGCGGGAGGACTTCCTACGAGCAGTACTTC | CASSPNGGRTSYEQYF
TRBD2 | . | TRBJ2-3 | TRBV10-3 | TGTGCCATCAGCTCAATAGCGGGGGTTGGCACAGATACGCAGTATTTT | CAISSIAGVGTDTQYF
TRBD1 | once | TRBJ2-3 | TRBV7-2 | TGTGCCAGCAGCATCAAACTGGGACAGCCTAGCACAGATACGCAGTATTTT | CASSIKLGQPSTDTQYF
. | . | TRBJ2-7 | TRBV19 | TGTGCCAGTAGTCAGAGACTGTCACCGGGTGGCGAGCAGTACTTC | CASSQRLSPGGEQYF
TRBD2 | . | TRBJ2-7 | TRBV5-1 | TGCGCCAGCAGCTTGTACCGAGCGGGAGGGGAGCAGTACTTC | CASSLYRAGGEQYF
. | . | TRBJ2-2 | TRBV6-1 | TGTGCGTCCGGACATCACACCGGGGAGCTGTTTTTT | CASGHHTGELFF
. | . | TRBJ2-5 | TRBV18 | TGTGCCAGCCGGGGAGCTCTCCTCCAAGAGACCCAGTACTTC | CASRGALLQETQYF
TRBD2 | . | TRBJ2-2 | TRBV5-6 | TGTGCCAGCAGCGCCAGACTAGCGGGGGGGCCCGGGGAGCTGTTTTTT | CASSARLAGGPGELFF
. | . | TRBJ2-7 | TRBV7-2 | TGTGCCAGCAGCTTTCCGGGACTGCAACGAATTTACGAGCAGTACTTC | CASSFPGLQRIYEQYF
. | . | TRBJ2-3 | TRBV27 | TGTGCCAGCAGTACCCAAGGGACATTCACAGATACGCAGTATTTT | CASSTQGTFTDTQYF